The 8 T cell receptor beta chains below all came from one sample that was sequenced in a study of T cell repertoires in cytomegalovirus infection. TCRdb analysed the reads with MiXCR anew, one entry per CDR3 protein. The table records nearly 650,000 distinct CDR3 sequences, 24% of them present only once. The sequenced sample consisted of CD8+ T cells from PBMCs. The receptors come from a human donor in good health (CMV status not recorded). Some clones in this sample may be carry-over from other donors' samples.

This clonotype was counted between two and nine times. This sequence joins TRBV7-9 and TRBJ2-1, with 13 bases that match TRBD2. Germline values: CDR1 SEHNR, CDR2 FQNEAQ (reference sequence). With V trimmed by 5 bases and J by 5 bases, 3 bases remained unmatched. The length of the CDR3 is 15 residues. CDR3 loop: CASSRTSGGHNEQFF. For the CDR3, the DNA is TGTGCCAGCAGCCGGACTAGCGGGGGACACAATGAGCAGTTCTTC.

The V call is TRBV28, the J call TRBJ2-5; 7 positions match TRBD1. This CDR3 spans 15 amino acids. V trimming: 3 bases; J trimming: 0 bases; junction bases outside the gene matches: 4. CDR1 is MDHEN and CDR2 is SYDVKM in the germline V gene. CDR3 in amino acids: CASSFLQGHQETQYF. CDR3 DNA sequence: TGTGCCAGCAGTTTCCTACAGGGGCACCAAGAGACCCAGTACTTC.

The chain employs TRBV2 and TRBJ2-7, with 10 bases fitting TRBD1. Germline V gene sequence: CDR1 SNHLY, CDR2 FYNNEI. V shed 6 bases, J shed 2 bases, and the junction held 4 bases outside the gene matches. There are 14 residues in the CDR3. The CDR3, as DNA: TGTGCCAGCAGCAGGACAGGGGGTCCCTACGAGCAGTACGTC. Encoded protein: CASSRTGGPYEQYV.

J is TRBJ2-5 and V is TRBV4-1, with a tentative D call TRBD2 (6 bases). V was pared by 0 bases and J by 1 base, with 9 bases between. This CDR3 comprises 15 residues. Germline CDR1 is MGHRA and CDR2 is YSYEKL. CDR3 DNA: TGCGCCAGCAGCCAAGATCGGGGGACCCAAGAGACCCAGTACTTC. Protein: CASSQDRGTQETQYF.

This clonotype appeared a few times. The chain recombines TRBV12-5 with TRBJ1-2, with a weak D call TRBD1 (6 bases). This CDR3 comprises 16 residues. The germline V gene has CDR1 LGHNT and CDR2 FRNRAP. With 5 bases removed from V and 2 bases from J, the gap between germline ends came to 18 bases. CDR3 protein: CASGTGHRIGNYGYTF. In nucleotides, the CDR3 is TGTGCTAGTGGTACGGGACACCGGATCGGGAACTATGGCTACACCTTC.

This clonotype has only one observation. This chain links TRBV18 with TRBJ2-7; tentatively, D is TRBD2 (6 bases). The CDR3 spans 17 residues. With 0 bases removed from V and 3 bases from J, the gap between germline ends came to 18 bases. Germline V gene lookup returns CDR1 KGHSH and CDR2 LQKENI. CDR3 bases: TGTGCCAGCTCACCACCGGAGTTCGGGGGATTAGGCTACGAGCAGTACTTC. Amino acids: CASSPPEFGGLGYEQYF.

The sample holds a few counts of this clonotype. The chain has TRBV6-2 or TRBV6-3 and TRBJ2-4; no reliable D call. The CDR3 spans 14 residues. Deletions cut 7 bases from V and 1 base from J, with 11 bases between. Germline assignment: CDR1 MNHEY and CDR2 SVGEGT. CDR3 residues: CASTPGVAKNIQYF. The CDR3 nucleotides read TGTGCCAGCACCCCCGGCGTGGCCAAAAACATTCAGTACTTC.

The rearrangement joins TRBV25-1 to TRBJ2-3; D call uncertain. Germline-derived CDR1 and CDR2 are MGHDK and SYGVNS. Deletions cut 1 base from V and 7 bases from J, with 27 bases between. This CDR3 comprises 19 residues. Here the CDR3 DNA reads TGTGCCAGCAGTGAATTAATCAACGGGCTACTCCCTAACAGTTATACGCAGTATTTT. It encodes CASSELINGLLPNSYTQYF.